This T cell receptor beta chain came from a study of regulatory T cells in long-lasting Graves disease. Arm-PCR of CDR3 regions and iRepertoire HTBI primers were used to build TCR beta libraries. TCRdb fed the multiplex PCR reads into MiXCR, producing one record per CDR3 protein. The sample holds approximately 400,000 distinct CDR3 sequences; 14% to 15% are singletons and the top ten take over 15%. In its sample, this clonotype was seen many times. Time point in this sample: newly diagnosed GD, antithyroid drugs for less than 3 months. Researchers made the TCR library from RNA that was extracted from PBMCs. Separately, the same data were catalogued under a study of T cells in Graves' hyperthyroidism and ophthalmopathy. That report adds: Before onset, by a median of 6.5 months, the model predicted ophthalmopathy.

The source was peripheral blood mononuclear cells (PBMCs), collected at new diagnosis, from a patient treated with antithyroid drugs. The sequence was obtained from a woman aged 25 to 39 with Graves disease.

CDR3 bases: TGCAGTGCTAGAGGACTAGCGGGAAAGGCAGATACGCAGTATTTT. Translated, it gives CSARGLAGKADTQYF. The rearrangement uses TRBV20-1 and TRBJ2-3; 11 positions agree with TRBD2. Germline V gives CDR1 DFQATT, CDR2 SNEGSKA (reference sequence). With V trimmed by 1 base and J by 4 bases, 4 bases remained unmatched. CDR3 length equals 15 residues.